This T cell receptor (beta chain) was recovered during a study of T cell repertoires in cytomegalovirus infection. Whole-study context: Recently identified HLA-C-restricted CMV epitopes and well-studied HLA-B-restricted CMV epitopes were used by the study. From public TCR beta signatures came an indication of both CMV infection and matching HLA type. Whole-study findings and limits: In two of eight donors, the top clonotype was HLA-C-restricted CMV-specific. Cumulative frequency (of public TCR beta family members) identified carriers of CMV plus the relevant HLA.

The junction had 5 bases not matched to a gene; V was cut back by 4 bases and J by 4 bases. Germline values: CDR1 SGHDT, CDR2 YYEEEE. This CDR3 has 15 amino acids. This clonotype was found a few times. Its antigen is undetermined. Each CDR3 protein is one row after TCRdb ran MiXCR on the reads. This repertoire shows tens of thousands of distinct CDR3 sequences, around 18% found once; its top ten account for around 60%. The input for sequencing was CD8+ T cells from cultured PBMCs, taken from culture after CMV antigen stimulation. The V and J genes are TRBV5-6 and TRBJ2-1; TRBD1 matches at 10 bases. The sequence derives from a human donor in good health (CMV status not recorded). Some clones in this sample may be carry-over from other donors' samples. The chain's CDR3 is CASSLGTGAYNEQFF. Here the CDR3 DNA reads TGTGCCAGCAGCCTCGGGACAGGGGCTTACAATGAGCAGTTCTTC.